This T cell receptor (beta chain) was identified in a study of early T cells in non-severe SARS-CoV-2 infection. Each CDR3 protein gets one entry after TCRdb re-called the 5' RACE reads with MiXCR. The sample comprises some 27,000 distinct CDR3 sequences, around 6% of which are singletons, and 24% rests with the top ten. The length of the CDR3 is 15 residues. V was clipped by 2 bases and J by 1 base; unmatched bases: 2. CDR1 MNHNY and CDR2 SVGAGI come from the germline V gene (reference sequence). This clonotype was counted ten times or more. This TCR derives from an adult who was a healthcare worker with PCR-confirmed SARS-CoV-2 infection or an uninfected control (not recorded which). The sequencing input was whole blood. This chain uses TRBV6-6 with TRBJ1-5, with 7 positions matching TRBD1. CDR3 region: CASSYEGASNQPQHF. CDR3 nucleotides: TGTGCCAGCAGTTACGAGGGGGCGAGCAATCAGCCCCAGCATTTT.